The sequence of this T cell receptor beta chain was determined in a study of pediatric ulcerative colitis. The CDR3 is 14 amino acids. Trimming pared 1 base from V and 3 bases from J, leaving 7 bases between. CDR1 and CDR2 (germline): LNHDA, SQIVND (reference sequence). Study observations and caveats: Rectal repertoires separated controls, mild-moderate and acute severe colitis.

With respect to this clone: Its target is not known. Other nucleotide sequences from this sample produce the same CDR3.

The repertoire was sequenced with immunoSEQ multiplex PCR; TCRdb's copy has only in-frame clones and lacks some. Of 30,000 to 35,000 clones in the sample, 81% were seen once. The rectum was sampled with one to two pinch biopsies at colonoscopy. V gene TRBV19 combines with J gene TRBJ1-5; no clear D. The source is a boy aged 10-17 years with mild ulcerative colitis. Input material: gut tissue. For the CDR3, the DNA is TGTGCCAGTAGTATAGTGGGGTACAATCAGCCCCAGCATTTT. This codes for CASSIVGYNQPQHF. The complete variable domain, with remaining parts taken from reference TRBV19 and TRBJ1-5, reads DGGITQSPKYLFRKEGQNVTLSCEQNLNHDAMYWYRQDPGQGLRLIYYSQIVNDFQKGDIAEGYSVSREKKESFPLTVTSAQKNPTAFYLCASSIVGYNQPQHFGDGTRLSIL.